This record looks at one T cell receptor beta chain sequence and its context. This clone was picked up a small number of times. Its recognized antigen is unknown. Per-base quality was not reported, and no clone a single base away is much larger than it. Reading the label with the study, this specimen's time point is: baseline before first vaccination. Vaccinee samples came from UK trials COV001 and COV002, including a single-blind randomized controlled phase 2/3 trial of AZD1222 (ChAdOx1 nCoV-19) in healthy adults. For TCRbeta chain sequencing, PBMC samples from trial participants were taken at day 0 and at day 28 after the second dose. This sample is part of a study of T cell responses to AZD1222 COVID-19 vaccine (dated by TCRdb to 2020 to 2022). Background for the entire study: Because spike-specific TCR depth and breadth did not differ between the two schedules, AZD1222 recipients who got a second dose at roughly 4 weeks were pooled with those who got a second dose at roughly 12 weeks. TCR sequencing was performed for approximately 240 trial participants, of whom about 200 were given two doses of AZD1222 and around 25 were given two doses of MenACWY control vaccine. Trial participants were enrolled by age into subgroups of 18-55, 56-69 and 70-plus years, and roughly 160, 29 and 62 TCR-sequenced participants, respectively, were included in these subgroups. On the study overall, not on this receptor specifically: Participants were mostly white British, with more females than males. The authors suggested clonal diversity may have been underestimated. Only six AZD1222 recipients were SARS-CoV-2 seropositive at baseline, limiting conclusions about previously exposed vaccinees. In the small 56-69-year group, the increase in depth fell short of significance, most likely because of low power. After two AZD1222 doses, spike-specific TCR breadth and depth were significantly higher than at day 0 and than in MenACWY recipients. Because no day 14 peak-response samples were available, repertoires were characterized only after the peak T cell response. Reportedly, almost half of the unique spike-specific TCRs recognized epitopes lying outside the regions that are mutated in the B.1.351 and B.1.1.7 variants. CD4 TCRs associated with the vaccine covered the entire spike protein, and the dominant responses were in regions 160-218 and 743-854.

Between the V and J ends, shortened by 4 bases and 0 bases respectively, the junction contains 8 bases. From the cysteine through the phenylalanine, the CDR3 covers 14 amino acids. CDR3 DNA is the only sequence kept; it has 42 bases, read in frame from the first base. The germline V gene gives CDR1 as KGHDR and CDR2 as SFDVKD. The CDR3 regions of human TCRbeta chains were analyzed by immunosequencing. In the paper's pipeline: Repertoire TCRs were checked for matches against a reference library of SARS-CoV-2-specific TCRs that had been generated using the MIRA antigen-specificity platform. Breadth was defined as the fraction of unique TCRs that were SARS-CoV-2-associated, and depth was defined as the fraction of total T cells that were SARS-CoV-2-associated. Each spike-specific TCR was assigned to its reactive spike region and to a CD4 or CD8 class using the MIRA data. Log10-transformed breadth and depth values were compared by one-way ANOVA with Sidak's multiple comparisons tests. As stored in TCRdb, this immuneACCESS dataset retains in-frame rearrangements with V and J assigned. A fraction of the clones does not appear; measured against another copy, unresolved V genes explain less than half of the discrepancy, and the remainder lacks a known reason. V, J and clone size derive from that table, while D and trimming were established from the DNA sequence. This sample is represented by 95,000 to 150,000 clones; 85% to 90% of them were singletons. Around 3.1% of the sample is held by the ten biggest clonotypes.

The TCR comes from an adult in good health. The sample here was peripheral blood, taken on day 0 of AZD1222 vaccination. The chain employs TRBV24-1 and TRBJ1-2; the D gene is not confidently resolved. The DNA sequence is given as TGTGCCACCAGTGAGGCCGGAGCTAACTATGGCTACACCTTC. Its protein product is CATSEAGANYGYTF.